One and the same sample provided the 18 T cell receptor beta chains below, sequenced in a study of early T cells in non-severe SARS-CoV-2 infection. TCRdb used MiXCR to reprocess the 5' RACE reads, holding one entry per CDR3 protein. Of fewer than 65,000 distinct CDR3 sequences in the sample, about 12% were seen once. Sequencing used whole blood. Receptors were obtained from an adult who was a healthcare worker with PCR-confirmed SARS-CoV-2 infection or an uninfected control (not recorded which).

This clonotype was seen many times. The chain carries TRBV7-9 and TRBJ2-7; D remains unclear. V lost 3 bases to trimming and J lost 1 base, with 13 bases between them. Germline assignment: CDR1 SEHNR and CDR2 FQNEAQ (reference sequence). The CDR3 covers 15 residues. CDR3 DNA sequence: TGTGCCAGCAGCTTGGGTGCTACGGTATCCTACGAGCAGTACTTC. Its translation: CASSLGATVSYEQYF.

This clonotype was counted many times. V gene TRBV21-1 combines with J gene TRBJ1-1; the DNA was not used to check the table's D call, TRBD1. TRBV21-1 is a recognized pseudogene. The length of the CDR3 is 11 residues. The CDR3 nucleotides are TGTGCCAGACAGGGGGGGACTGAAGCTTTCTTT. It yields the protein CARQGGTEAFF.

This clonotype was counted a few times. This chain uses TRBV2 with TRBJ1-2, with D tentatively TRBD1 (6 bases). Trimming stripped 4 bases from V and 4 bases from J, with 10 bases between. Germline V lookup: CDR1 SNHLY, CDR2 FYNNEI. The CDR3 consists of 13 residues. The CDR3 DNA reads as TGTGCCAGCAGTGCCGGACAGCGCTATGGCTACACCTTC. Its translation: CASSAGQRYGYTF.

This clonotype was found many times. J is TRBJ2-5 and V is TRBV20-1; D is tentatively TRBD1 or TRBD2 (6 bases each). The CDR3 contains 14 residues. Germline CDR1 DFQATT, CDR2 SNEGSKA (reference sequence). With 7 bases removed from V and 5 bases from J, the gap between germline ends came to 20 bases. CDR3 DNA: TGCAGTGTCCCGGGACTCAGGAGGGGGGAGACCCAGTACTTC. This sequence encodes CSVPGLRRGETQYF.

The sample holds many counts of this clonotype. The rearrangement joins TRBV5-1 to TRBJ1-3, with D maybe TRBD1 (6 bases). Germline V gene lookup returns CDR1 SGHRS and CDR2 YFSETQ. The CDR3 is 14 residues long. V lost 4 bases and J 0 bases, leaving 8 bases between the germline ends. Written as DNA, the CDR3 is TGCGCCAGCAGCACAGGGAGCTCTGGAAACACCATATATTTT. Translating gives CASSTGSSGNTIYF.

The rearrangement joins TRBV12-3 or TRBV12-4 to TRBJ1-5, with a tentative D call TRBD1 (6 bases). There are 14 residues in the CDR3. V was pared by 4 bases and J by 2 bases, with 9 bases between. The CDR3 region is CASSSRQGNQPQHF. The CDR3 DNA reads as TGTGCCAGCAGTTCCCGACAGGGCAATCAGCCCCAGCATTTT.

This clonotype appeared many times. The rearrangement joins TRBV11-2 to TRBJ2-7, with TRBD2 matching 11 bases. The junction had 7 bases not matched to a gene; V was cut back by 6 bases and J by 3 bases. In germline, CDR1 is SGHAT, CDR2 FQNNGV. The CDR3 runs to 15 residues. The CDR3 coding sequence is TGTGCCAGCAGAAAGACTAGCGGGGACCACTACGAGCAGTACTTC. Amino acids: CASRKTSGDHYEQYF.

The V and J genes are TRBV5-1 and TRBJ2-3, with TRBD1 matching over 7 bases. The CDR3 is made up of 15 amino acids. V was clipped by 4 bases and J by 2 bases; unmatched bases: 7. Germline CDR1 and CDR2: SGHRS and YFSETQ. The CDR3 protein is CASSPVDRSTDTQYF. As DNA, the CDR3 is TGCGCCAGCAGCCCGGTGGACAGGTCCACAGATACGCAGTATTTT.

V is TRBV7-9 and J is TRBJ2-5; D unclear. Germline V lookup: CDR1 SEHNR, CDR2 FQNEAQ (reference sequence). Trimming left V 5 bases short and J 4 bases short, with 8 bases between. This CDR3 is built from 12 residues. CDR3 coding DNA: TGTGCCAGCAGCCCCACATCAGAGACCCAGTACTTC. Translated, it gives CASSPTSETQYF.

This clonotype was detected ten times or more. The V and J genes are TRBV5-1 and TRBJ2-3, with 8 nucleotides matching TRBD1. CDR1 is SGHRS and CDR2 is YFSETQ in the germline V gene. After removal of 0 bases from V and 6 bases from J, the junction contained 6 bases not matched to a gene. The CDR3 covers 15 residues. The DNA of the CDR3 is TGCGCCAGCAGCTTGGATTGGACAGGGTCGGATACGCAGTATTTT. It codes for CASSLDWTGSDTQYF. Variable domain in full (rest from reference TRBV5-1 and TRBJ2-3): KAGVTQTPRYLIKTRGQQVTLSCSPISGHRSVSWYQQTPGQGLQFLFEYFSETQRNKGNFPGRFSGRQFSNSRSEMNVSTLELGDSALYLCASSLDWTGSDTQYFGPGTRLTVL.

This clonotype was counted at least ten times. This chain joins TRBV20-1 and TRBJ2-7; TRBD2 matches at 7 bases. Germline lookup yields CDR1 DFQATT and CDR2 SNEGSKA (reference sequence). V lost 3 bases, J lost 6 bases, and 8 bases stayed unmatched. The CDR3 is made up of 13 amino acids. The DNA of the CDR3 is TGCAGTGCTAGTCCCCCGGGGGGTGGCGAGCAGTACTTC. The encoded protein is CSASPPGGGEQYF.

The chain recombines TRBV11-2 with TRBJ1-1; the D gene is possibly TRBD1 (5 bases). The germline gives CDR1 SGHAT, CDR2 FQNNGV. With 7 bases removed from V and 2 bases from J, the gap between germline ends came to 14 bases. The CDR3 is 14 residues long. As DNA, the CDR3 is TGTGCCAGCACCGCCCTGGGGCCTAACACTGAAGCTTTCTTT. Translated, it gives CASTALGPNTEAFF.

This clonotype was counted many times. The chain employs TRBV5-4 and TRBJ1-6; D gene unclear. Trimming cost V 4 bases and J 4 bases, with 12 bases left between them. Per the germline V gene, CDR1 is SGHNT and CDR2 is YYREEE (reference sequence). The CDR3 spans 15 residues. CDR3 sequence reads: CASSPGLVYNSPLHF. The CDR3 DNA reads TGTGCCAGCAGCCCCGGGCTCGTTTATAATTCACCCCTCCACTTT.

The rearrangement links TRBV12-3 or TRBV12-4 to TRBJ1-1; 7 positions match TRBD1. This CDR3 has 16 amino acids. With V trimmed by 3 bases and J by 6 bases, 13 bases remained unmatched. The CDR3 loop is CASSFRTGGPNAEAFF. For the CDR3, the DNA is TGTGCCAGCAGTTTTCGGACAGGCGGACCTAATGCTGAAGCTTTCTTT.

This chain joins TRBV7-8 and TRBJ1-5; D ambiguous. Trimming took 0 bases from V and 4 from J, leaving 10 bases between them. Germline V gives CDR1 SGHVS, CDR2 FQNEAQ. The CDR3 is 15 residues long. The CDR3 nucleotides read TGTGCCAGCAGCTTAGCCGCCAGCACAAATCAGCCCCAGCATTTT. The encoded protein is CASSLAASTNQPQHF.

CDR3 sequence reads: CSVEGQVIDTQYF. The CDR3 DNA reads TGCAGCGTTGAGGGACAGGTAATAGATACGCAGTATTTT. V gene TRBV29-1 combines with J gene TRBJ2-3, with 8 bases fitting TRBD1. With V trimmed by 3 bases and J by 5 bases, 4 bases remained unmatched. The CDR3 totals 13 residues. Looked up from germline, CDR1 is SQVTM and CDR2 is ANQGSEA.

In its sample, this clonotype was seen a few times. This chain joins TRBV6-5 and TRBJ2-5; either TRBD1 or TRBD2 may supply D (7 bases each). The V gene's germline CDR1 is MNHEY and CDR2 SVGAGI. This CDR3 is 15 amino acids long. Between the trimmed V and J ends, which lost 5 bases and 5 bases, there was a span of 18 bases. The DNA for the CDR3 is TGTGCCAGCAGTCCCCCCGGCAGGGGGGGGGAGACCCAGTACTTC. Residues: CASSPPGRGGETQYF.

This clonotype was seen only a few times. V gene TRBV7-2 combines with J gene TRBJ1-6, with D hard to call. Per germline, CDR1 SGHTA and CDR2 FQGNSA. CDR3 length equals 15 residues. Trimming removed 3 bases at V and 0 bases at J, with 6 bases between. The CDR3 loop is CASSLMSSYNSPLHF. For the CDR3, the DNA is TGTGCCAGCAGCTTGATGAGCTCCTATAATTCACCCCTCCACTTT.